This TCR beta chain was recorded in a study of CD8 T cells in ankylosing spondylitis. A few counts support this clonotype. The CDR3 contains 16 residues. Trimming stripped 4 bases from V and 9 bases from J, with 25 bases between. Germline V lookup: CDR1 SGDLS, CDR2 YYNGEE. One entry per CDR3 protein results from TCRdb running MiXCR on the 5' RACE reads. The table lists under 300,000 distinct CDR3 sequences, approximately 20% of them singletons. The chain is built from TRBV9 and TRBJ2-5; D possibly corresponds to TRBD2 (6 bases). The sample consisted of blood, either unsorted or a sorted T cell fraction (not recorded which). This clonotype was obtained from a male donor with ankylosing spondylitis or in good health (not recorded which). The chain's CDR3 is CASSPTGTAVFESQYF. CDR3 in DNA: TGTGCCAGCAGCCCCACGGGGACTGCAGTATTTGAGTCCCAGTACTTC.